What follows are 14 T cell receptor beta chains derived from one specimen sequenced in a study of T cells after yellow fever vaccination. Using its own MiXCR run on the 5' RACE reads, TCRdb lists one record per CDR3 protein. The data hold some 220,000 distinct CDR3 sequences, with approximately 3.3% observed a single time. This specimen consisted of CD4+ T cells sorted from PBMCs, obtained 10 days after the yellow fever booster vaccination. The receptors originated from a man between 18 and 29 years old who received the YFV17D yellow fever vaccine.

This clonotype was found many times. V usage is TRBV20-1 and J usage is TRBJ2-1; no reliable D call. The CDR3 has 15 residues. Germline-derived CDR1 and CDR2 are DFQATT and SNEGSKA (reference sequence). The V end was cut by 0 bases, the J end by 9 bases, with 18 bases between. The CDR3 DNA is TGCAGTGCTAGAGATTTTCGGCTTGCCGACGGTGAGCAGTTCTTC. Amino acids: CSARDFRLADGEQFF.

This clonotype was seen repeatedly, ten times or more. The gene calls are TRBV7-6 and TRBJ2-5; a weak D match, TRBD2 (5 bases). The CDR3 has 16 amino acids. Germline values: CDR1 SGHVS, CDR2 FNYEAQ. Trimming left V 0 bases short and J 5 bases short, with 16 bases between. The CDR3: CASSLATYGRGETQYF. The CDR3 DNA sequence: TGTGCCAGCAGCTTAGCGACGTATGGGAGAGGGGAGACCCAGTACTTC.

The table lists this clonotype with many counts. The V gene is TRBV5-1, the J gene TRBJ1-2; TRBD1 matches at 8 bases. Per germline, CDR1 SGHRS and CDR2 YFSETQ. J was trimmed by 2 bases and V by 3 bases; bases with no gene match: 3. The CDR3 length is 14 residues. The CDR3 bases are TGCGCCAGCAGCTGGGGACAGGCGAACTATGGCTACACCTTC. This encodes CASSWGQANYGYTF.

This clonotype occurred many times. The chain couples TRBV6-2 or TRBV6-3 to TRBJ2-5; possibly TRBD2 for D (5 bases). This CDR3 has 12 amino acids. Trimming cost V 6 bases and J 3 bases, with 8 bases left between them. Germline CDR1 and CDR2: MNHEY and SVGEGT. The CDR3 sequence is CASSSAEETQYF. CDR3 sequence (DNA): TGTGCCAGCAGCTCAGCGGAAGAGACCCAGTACTTC.

The chain combines TRBV20-1 with TRBJ1-2, with D unresolved. V lost 3 bases and J 6 bases, leaving 14 bases between the germline ends. CDR1 and CDR2 (germline): DFQATT, SNEGSKA (reference sequence). This CDR3 has 13 amino acids. CDR3 nucleotides: TGCAGTGCTAGGGTCCAGTCCACCGATGGCTACACCTTC. It translates to CSARVQSTDGYTF.

This chain joins TRBV4-2 and TRBJ1-2; D is uncertain. This CDR3 is built from 14 residues. V was clipped by 0 bases and J by 8 bases, with 13 bases between them. Germline values: CDR1 LGHNA, CDR2 YNFKEQ. The CDR3 sequence is CASSQDSWEGGYTF. In DNA form, the CDR3 reads TGTGCCAGCAGCCAAGATTCTTGGGAAGGGGGCTACACCTTC.

CDR3 in DNA: TGTGCCAGCAGCCAGAGAGTCTCTGGAAACACCATATATTTT. As protein: CASSQRVSGNTIYF. J is TRBJ1-3 and V is TRBV7-9; D remains ambiguous. V lost 5 bases, J lost 0 bases, and 8 bases lay in between. The CDR3 consists of 14 residues. CDR1 is SEHNR and CDR2 is FQNEAQ in the germline V gene (reference sequence).

Only a few counts were recorded for this clonotype. The chain has TRBV4-2 and TRBJ2-3, with a tentative D call TRBD2 (6 bases). CDR3 size: 11 residues. Germline CDR1 and CDR2: LGHNA and YNFKEQ. Deletions cut 6 bases from V and 6 bases from J, with 7 bases between. As DNA, the CDR3 is TGTGCCAGCAGGACTAGGGATACGCAGTATTTT. Its translation is CASRTRDTQYF.

This clonotype showed up many times. J is TRBJ1-1 and V is TRBV30; the D gene is possibly TRBD1 (5 bases). V dropped 0 bases and J dropped 4 bases, with 9 bases sitting between them. The CDR3 runs 13 residues. The germline V gene encodes CDR1 GTSNPN and CDR2 SVGIG (reference sequence). The CDR3 region has the DNA TGTGCCTGGAGTGTGGGGCAGGGCACTGAAGCTTTCTTT. Its protein is CAWSVGQGTEAFF.

The chain couples TRBV10-3 to TRBJ1-2, with 9 bases lining up with TRBD1. V lost 6 bases and J lost 0; bases outside the gene matches: 8. CDR1 is ENHRY and CDR2 is SYGVKD in the germline V gene. This CDR3 comprises 16 residues. CDR3 coding DNA: TGTGCCATCAGCGCTCTCGGGACAGGGCCTAACTATGGCTACACCTTC. The encoded protein is CAISALGTGPNYGYTF.

This clonotype was counted a few times. The J gene is TRBJ2-5, the V gene TRBV5-4; 9 positions agree with TRBD2. CDR3 length: 16 residues. V gave up 6 bases and J gave up 0 bases; unmatched junction bases: 9. Germline V gene data show CDR1 as SGHNT and CDR2 as YYREEE (reference sequence). CDR3 nucleotide sequence: TGTGCCAGCACGATCGGGGCTAGCGGGAACCAAGAGACCCAGTACTTC. This encodes CASTIGASGNQETQYF.

The chain has TRBV5-1 and TRBJ1-4; 7 nucleotides match TRBD1. V trimming: 0 bases; J trimming: 0 bases; junction bases outside the gene matches: 2. Germline V gene lookup returns CDR1 SGHRS and CDR2 YFSETQ. The CDR3 covers 16 residues. The CDR3 bases are TGCGCCAGCAGCTTGGGAGGGACAGCAACTAATGAAAAACTGTTTTTT. This codes for CASSLGGTATNEKLFF.

This clonotype was observed at least ten times. The chain uses TRBV5-1 and TRBJ1-2, with D uncertain. V lost 4 bases and J 1 base, leaving 23 bases between the germline ends. Germline CDR1 and CDR2: SGHRS and YFSETQ. This CDR3 contains 18 residues. The DNA for the CDR3 is TGCGCCAGCAGCCACCGCCCGAGGGAGGATTGGGGTAACTATGGCTACACCTTC. Residues: CASSHRPREDWGNYGYTF.

The genes are TRBV20-1 and TRBJ2-7; possible D gene TRBD2, 5 bases. Per germline, CDR1 DFQATT and CDR2 SNEGSKA (reference sequence). The CDR3 contains 14 residues. Trimming left V 5 bases short and J 0 bases short, with 14 bases between. CDR3 in DNA: TGCAGTGCTGAAGCGGCCGGGCGCTCCTACGAGCAGTACTTC. Translated, it gives CSAEAAGRSYEQYF.